What follows describes a single T cell receptor beta chain. Its antigen is as yet unknown. Here immunoSEQ multiplex PCR was the method, and the copy in TCRdb shows in-frame clones only, minus some. The repertoire holds 110,000 to 150,000 clones, with around 93% as singletons. These data belong to a study of T cell responses to AZD1222 COVID-19 vaccine. Study results and caveats: Females outnumbered males among donors, who were mostly white British; clonal diversity was possibly underestimated.

Sequencing used peripheral blood, obtained on day 0 of AZD1222 vaccination. This receptor was obtained from an adult in good health.

The CDR3: CASSIRRGRDQPQHF. The CDR3 coding sequence is TGTGCCAGTAGTATACGGAGGGGACGGGATCAGCCCCAGCATTTT. V usage is TRBV19 and J usage is TRBJ1-5; possibly TRBD1 for D (5 bases). CDR1 and CDR2 (germline): LNHDA, SQIVND (reference sequence). V lost 2 bases and J lost 5, with 13 bases in between. The CDR3 extends over 15 amino acids.